A single sample gave rise to the 13 T cell receptor beta chains below, sequenced in a study of cytomegalovirus exposure and HLA in healthy donors. Primers for the PCR totalled 60 Vbeta and 13 Jbeta. TCRdb keeps only in-frame clones here, not all; method: immunoSEQ multiplex PCR. Of 100,000 or so clones in the sample, 70% to 80% are singletons; the top ten hold approximately 1.3%. The sequenced sample consisted of PBMCs. The source of these receptors is a middle-aged man in good health and CMV-seronegative.

CDR3 DNA sequence: TGTGCCAGCAGTTTATGGGCAGGGGATACGCAGTATTTT. This translates into CASSLWAGDTQYF. The V gene is TRBV27, the J gene TRBJ2-3; tentative D call: TRBD1 (5 bases). Germline CDR1 and CDR2: MNHEY and SMNVEV (reference sequence). This CDR3 comprises 13 residues. Trimming stripped 1 base from V and 6 bases from J, with 8 bases between.

In this sample, this clone turned up once. As DNA, the CDR3 is TGCAGCGTTTTGTCCGTGACTAGCAACACCGGGGAGCTGTTTTTT. It codes for CSVLSVTSNTGELFF. This sequence joins TRBV29-1 and TRBJ2-2, with TRBD2 matching over 7 bases. V lost 5 bases, J lost 2 bases, and 8 bases stayed unmatched. The CDR3 covers 15 residues. Germline-derived CDR1 and CDR2 are SQVTM and ANQGSEA.

This chain links TRBV28 with TRBJ1-2; possible D gene TRBD1, 6 bases. CDR1 and CDR2 (germline): MDHEN, SYDVKM. This CDR3 comprises 13 residues. V lost 6 bases to trimming and J lost 4 bases, with 12 bases between them. The CDR3 coding sequence is TGTGCCAGCAGGCCAGGGACACTCTATGGCTACACCTTC. Translated, it gives CASRPGTLYGYTF.

The V gene is TRBV5-1, the J gene TRBJ1-5, with D uncertain. This CDR3 is built from 13 residues. Trimming took 4 bases from V and 5 from J, leaving 10 bases between them. In germline, CDR1 is SGHRS, CDR2 YFSETQ. CDR3 sequence (DNA): TGCGCCAGCAGCCGGACGGGGTATCAGCCCCAGCATTTT. This gives the protein CASSRTGYQPQHF.

The rearrangement uses TRBV21-1 and TRBJ2-1; no check of the table's D call, TRBD2, against the DNA was made. TRBV21-1 has pseudogene status. The CDR3 loop spans 14 amino acids. CDR3 region: CASSKGRATNEQFF. CDR3 sequence (DNA): TGTGCCAGCAGCAAAGGGAGGGCAACGAATGAGCAGTTCTTC.

V gene TRBV9 combines with J gene TRBJ2-2, with TRBD1 identical over 7 bases. This CDR3 contains 15 residues. Trimming removed 2 bases from V and 6 bases from J; junction bases left unmatched: 7. Germline CDR1 is SGDLS and CDR2 is YYNGEE. The CDR3 DNA follows: TGTGCCAGCAGCGTTCAGGGGGTGAAGGCCGGGGAGCTGTTTTTT. Translation: CASSVQGVKAGELFF.

The chain joins TRBV27 to TRBJ1-1; TRBD1 is a possible D gene (5 bases). The CDR3 length is 15 residues. Trimming removed 2 bases from V and 5 bases from J, with 15 bases in between. The V gene's germline CDR1 is MNHEY and CDR2 SMNVEV (reference sequence). CDR3 protein: CASSLGFQGGTEAFF. The CDR3 DNA is TGTGCCAGCAGTTTAGGGTTCCAGGGAGGGACTGAAGCTTTCTTT.

A word on this clone: An end of the junction differs from the germline gene, which may be a read error. The V gene is TRBV7-9, the J gene TRBJ2-5; TRBD2 aligns across 8 bases. Germline CDR1 reads SEHNR; CDR2 reads FQNEAQ (reference sequence). CDR3 size: 15 residues. This chain's CDR3 is CSSSLDGGAFETQYF. The CDR3 nucleotides are TGTTCCAGCAGCTTAGACGGGGGGGCCTTTGAGACCCAGTACTTC. Together with reference TRBV7-9 and TRBJ2-5, the CDR3 gives the full variable domain: DTGVSQNPRHKITKRGQNVTFRCDPISEHNRLYWYRQTLGQGPEFLTYFQNEAQLEKSRLLSDRFSAERPKGSFSTLEIQRTEQGDSAMYLCSSSLDGGAFETQYFGPGTRLLVL.

The chain has TRBV6-1 and TRBJ2-7; 8 bases align to TRBD2. V lost 6 bases and J lost 4; bases outside the gene matches: 8. This CDR3 is built from 14 residues. Germline V gene lookup returns CDR1 MNHNS and CDR2 SASEGT. The CDR3 here is CASRERGSRYEQYF. The CDR3 DNA is TGTGCCAGCAGAGAGCGGGGGTCCCGGTACGAGCAGTACTTC.

This clone was observed a handful of times. The chain couples TRBV4-3 to TRBJ2-5, with D possibly matching TRBD1 (8 bases). Between the trimmed V and J ends, which lost 2 bases and 11 bases, there was a span of 21 bases. Germline assignment: CDR1 LGHNA and CDR2 YSLEER. The CDR3 extends over 15 amino acids. The CDR3 sequence: CASSQNGQGAREQYF. CDR3 DNA sequence: TGCGCCAGCAGCCAAAATGGGCAGGGGGCGCGGGAGCAGTACTTC.

The chain links TRBV29-1 to TRBJ1-3; D is unclear. The germline gives CDR1 SQVTM, CDR2 ANQGSEA. The CDR3 runs 13 residues. Trimming took off 4 bases at V and 3 bases at J, with 10 bases between the two ends. In DNA form, the CDR3 reads TGCAGCGTTGTTGCCGCGGATGGAAACACCATATATTTT. Encoded protein: CSVVAADGNTIYF.

This chain uses TRBV5-1 with TRBJ2-7, with 13 positions matching TRBD2. There are 15 residues in the CDR3. V dropped 4 bases and J dropped 3; count of bases not matched to a gene: 4. The germline gives CDR1 SGHRS, CDR2 YFSETQ. CDR3 nucleotide sequence: TGCGCCAGCAGCCCGTGGACTAGCGGGAGCTACGAGCAGTACTTC. Residues: CASSPWTSGSYEQYF.

The chain has TRBV29-1 and TRBJ1-5; TRBD1 matches at 7 bases. Germline V gene sequence: CDR1 SQVTM, CDR2 ANQGSEA. This CDR3 spans 13 amino acids. V trimming: 3 bases; J trimming: 8 bases; junction bases outside the gene matches: 7. The CDR3, as DNA: TGCAGCGTTGAGGATGCCAGGGGGGAGCCCCAGCATTTT. Encoded protein: CSVEDARGEPQHF. The variable domain in full, with the rest retrieved from reference TRBV29-1 and TRBJ1-5, is SAVISQKPSRDICQRGTSLTIQCQVDSQVTMMFWYRQQPGQSLTLIATANQGSEATYESGFVIDKFPISRPNLTFSTLTVSNMSPEDSSIYLCSVEDARGEPQHFGDGTRLSIL.